The entry that follows covers one T cell receptor beta chain sequence. This sample is part of a study of human T cells and chemical hapten exposure. Study as a whole: Donors were sensitized with 2% DPC on the upper inner arm. TCR yields per sample varied mostly from small pooled library volume differences.

Time point reported: pre-sensitization, week 0. Treatment indicated: therapeutic diphenylcyclopropenone sensitization with weekly scalp DPC. At every patch-test visit, blood was drawn before the patch test was applied. The study used a library that attached unique molecular identifiers to individual cDNA molecules. TCRdb reprocessed the RACE reads with MiXCR, giving one entry per CDR3 protein. Of around 250,000 distinct CDR3 sequences in the sample, 7% to 10% were seen once. Sequenced material: whole blood, taken in connection with sensitization to the hapten diphenylcyclopropenone (DPC). This receptor was obtained from a woman between 35 and 50 years old with alopecia areata. Some clones in this sample may be carry-over from other donors' samples.

The CDR3 sequence: CASSPQSNQPQHF. The CDR3 DNA is TGTGCCAGCTCACCACAGTCCAATCAGCCCCAGCATTTT. The rearrangement uses TRBV18 and TRBJ1-5; D unresolved. The V gene's germline CDR1 is KGHSH and CDR2 LQKENI. The CDR3 loop spans 13 amino acids. V was pared by 1 base and J by 3 bases, with 4 bases between. Full variable domain (outside the CDR3, taken from reference TRBV18 and TRBJ1-5): NAGVMQNPRHLVRRRGQEARLRCSPMKGHSHVYWYRQLPEEGLKFMVYLQKENIIDESGMPKERFSAEFPKEGPSILRIQQVVRGDSAAYFCASSPQSNQPQHFGDGTRLSIL.